The present T cell receptor beta chain was sequenced within a study of shared clonotypes between healthy human individuals. On the study more broadly: The donor group consisted of two women and a few men, aged 18 to 49.

The CDR3 loop spans 11 amino acids. The ends were cut back, 0 bases at V and 6 bases at J, with 2 bases in the middle. Germline CDR1 and CDR2: MDHEN and SYDVKM. This clone was detected a few times. Its matching antigen is unknown. Study-wide points: Donors were few, which limited the genetic and exposure-history diversity represented.

The authors loaded about 200 ng DNA, roughly 33,000 T cell genomes, into sorted-subset replicate PCRs. TCRdb's table, derived via immunoSEQ multiplex PCR, lists solely in-frame clones and lacks some. The table includes roughly 200,000 clones, 60% to 75% detected once. The material sequenced was memory CD4+ T cells sorted from blood. The subset here: CD45RA-negative fraction. J is TRBJ1-2 and V is TRBV28; D unresolved. This TCR derives from a man aged 30-40 years in good health. CDR3 DNA: TGTGCCAGCAGTTTATGGGATGGCTACACCTTC. This translates into CASSLWDGYTF.